This T cell receptor (beta chain) emerged from a study of T cell clonality in common variable immunodeficiency. Study conclusions and caveats: Fewer deletions and N-nucleotide insertions were reportedly seen in common variable immunodeficiency TCR beta sequences. Compared with controls, CVID subjects had fewer shared TCRbeta clones.

On this clone itself: Its specificity is unknown. Read coverage stops 3 residues before the CDR3 terminus; the germline J gene supplies the remainder.

Blood samples were heparinized, roughly 5 to 8 ml per donor. Control and CVID samples contributed equal amounts of genomic DNA. Sequenced by immunoSEQ multiplex PCR; TCRdb stores in-frame clones only, minus some. Altogether fewer than 65,000 clones were found in the sample, and no singletons occur. The CDR3 is made up of 14 amino acids. Germline V CDR1 and CDR2: SGHTA, FQGTGA. The sequencing input was peripheral blood mononuclear cells. The chain has TRBV7-3 and TRBJ1-2, with no clear D. The receptor's source is a person between 18 and 70 years old in good health. The CDR3 DNA, read in part, is TGTGCCAGCAGCTTAAGAGATGACGACAATGAC. It translates to CASSLRDDDND. The whole CDR3 is CASSLRDDDNDYTF.